This T cell receptor (beta chain) was obtained from a study of cytomegalovirus exposure and HLA in healthy donors. PCR was performed using 60 Vbeta and 13 Jbeta primers. The table came from immunoSEQ multiplex PCR; TCRdb's copy has only in-frame clones and leaves some out. The table has 6,500 to 8,000 clones, around 56% seen once. The germline CDR1 and CDR2 sequences are SGHAT and FQNNGV. V lost 4 bases and J 4 bases, leaving 5 bases between the germline ends. CDR3 size: 11 residues. The chain couples TRBV11-2 to TRBJ2-7; no firm D call. Specimen: PBMCs. The source is a man aged 30 to 39 in good health and CMV-seropositive. The CDR3: CASSSIYEQYF. The CDR3 DNA reads as TGTGCCAGCAGCTCCATTTACGAGCAGTACTTC.